These 19 T cell receptor beta chains share one sample of origin, sequenced in a study of T cell clonality in common variable immunodeficiency. Profiled with immunoSEQ multiplex PCR; TCRdb holds only in-frame clones, not every one. The repertoire has roughly 32,000 clones, none seen only once; the ten largest take 4% to 5%. The source material was peripheral blood mononuclear cells. These receptor sequences come from a person aged 18 to 70 in good health.

At least ten counts were recorded for this clone. The CDR3 end is not reached by the read, which stops 3 residues before it; the germline J gene fills it in. The chain combines TRBV19 with TRBJ1-2; TRBD1 agrees at 10 bases. From germline, CDR1 is LNHDA and CDR2 SQIVND (reference sequence). J gave up 2 bases and V 6 bases, and 9 bases lay outside the gene matches. There are 16 residues in the CDR3. CDR3 protein: CASSPSGTGVNYGYTF. The CDR3 DNA, read in part, is TGTGCCAGTAGCCCCTCGGGGACAGGGGTGAACTATGGC.

In this sample, this clone turned up a few times. The read finishes 3 residues shy of the CDR3 end, and the germline J gene is used to complete it. The chain uses TRBV20-1 and TRBJ2-1, with TRBD2 identical over 11 bases. Germline V CDR1 and CDR2: DFQATT, SNEGSKA (reference sequence). The CDR3 consists of 15 residues. The V and J ends lost 3 bases and 9 bases, in that order; junction bases with no gene match: 10. CDR3 DNA, as far as it was read: TGCAGTGCTAGGGGTAGCGGGAGGGTATCGGGTGAG. Translation: CSARGSGRVSGE. The CDR3 reads in full as CSARGSGRVSGEQFF.

This clone occurred many times. The read ends 3 residues before the CDR3 terminus; that terminus is restored from the germline J gene. The gene calls are TRBV7-9 and TRBJ2-6; D is ambiguous. This CDR3 region has 14 residues. Germline V lookup: CDR1 SEHNR, CDR2 FQNEAQ (reference sequence). V was pared by 5 bases and J by 0 bases, with 5 bases between. This CDR3 is CASSNSSGANVLTF. CDR3 DNA, as far as it was read: TGTGCCAGCAGCAACAGCTCTGGGGCCAACGTC.

This clone occurred a few times. The read halts 3 residues ahead of the CDR3 end, with the missing end drawn from the germline J gene. The chain employs TRBV7-6 and TRBJ1-5; no definite D call. V was trimmed by 3 bases and J by 7 bases, leaving 13 bases between them. Germline V gene data show CDR1 as SGHVS and CDR2 as FNYEAQ. The CDR3 is 14 residues long. CDR3: CASSFGSGAQPQHF. The sequenced CDR3 bases are TGTGCCAGCAGCTTTGGCTCGGGTGCCCAGCCC.

This clone was seen a few times. The read ends 3 residues early relative to the CDR3; the germline J gene fills the gap. The chain couples TRBV19 to TRBJ1-2, with 8 bases identical to TRBD1. Germline CDR1 and CDR2: LNHDA and SQIVND (reference sequence). J was trimmed by 7 bases and V by 6 bases; bases with no gene match: 4. The CDR3 has 12 residues. CDR3 protein: CASSPGQAGYTF. The CDR3 DNA, read in part, is TGTGCCAGTAGCCCGGGACAGGCTGGC.

This clone was observed many times. The read ends 3 residues early relative to the CDR3; the germline J gene fills the gap. The chain joins TRBV6-1 to TRBJ1-6; no definite D call. The ends were cut back, 2 bases at V and 0 bases at J, with 11 bases in the middle. Germline-derived CDR1 and CDR2 are MNHNS and SASEGT. This CDR3 has 17 residues. The DNA read from the CDR3 is TGTGCCAGCAGTGAACCCCCGGGGAGCTCCTATAATTCACCC. Its translation is CASSEPPGSSYNSP. The CDR3 in full is CASSEPPGSSYNSPLHF.

Ten or more counts support this clone. The read gets to within 3 residues of the CDR3 end, and the germline J gene fills in the rest. The gene calls are TRBV20-1 and TRBJ2-7; 10 positions match TRBD2. V shed 3 bases, J shed 4 bases, and the junction held 6 bases outside the gene matches. This CDR3 contains 14 residues. Germline CDR1 and CDR2: DFQATT and SNEGSKA (reference sequence). The covered CDR3 bases are TGCAGTGCTAGGACGGCTAGCGGGAGTTACGAG. Encoded protein: CSARTASGSYE. The whole CDR3 sequence is CSARTASGSYEQYF.

Ten or more counts support this clone. The sequence runs out 3 residues before the end of the CDR3; the remainder is reconstructed from the germline J gene. The chain has TRBV7-9 and TRBJ1-5; 7 bases agree with TRBD1. With 4 bases clipped from V and 7 bases from J, the junction kept 7 bases outside the gene matches. In germline, CDR1 is SEHNR, CDR2 FQNEAQ (reference sequence). The CDR3 covers 14 residues. The CDR3 region is CASSYSTGNQPQHF. The sequenced part of the CDR3 DNA is TGTGCCAGCAGCTACTCGACAGGGAACCAGCCC. Complete variable domain (other parts from reference TRBV7-9 and TRBJ1-5): DTGVSQNPRHKITKRGQNVTFRCDPISEHNRLYWYRQTLGQGPEFLTYFQNEAQLEKSRLLSDRFSAERPKGSFSTLEIQRTEQGDSAMYLCASSYSTGNQPQHFGDGTRLSIL.

This clone showed up many times. The read comes to an end 3 residues before the CDR3 does, leaving the germline J gene to fill in the end. The chain carries TRBV14 and TRBJ2-3; D is ambiguous. This CDR3 is 13 amino acids long. Germline loops: CDR1 SGHDN, CDR2 FVKESK. V lost 2 bases to trimming and J lost 4 bases, with 7 bases between them. This chain's CDR3 is CASSQTYPDTQYF. The sequenced CDR3 bases are TGTGCCAGCAGCCAAACTTATCCAGATACG. Looking up the rest from reference TRBV14 and TRBJ2-3 gives the full variable domain: EAGVTQFPSHSVIEKGQTVTLRCDPISGHDNLYWYRRVMGKEIKFLLHFVKESKQDESGMPNNRFLAERTGGTYSTLKVQPAELEDSGVYFCASSQTYPDTQYFGPGTRLTVL.

This clone was seen many times. The read is 3 residues too short to cover the CDR3 end, so that end is filled in from the germline J gene. V usage is TRBV5-1 and J usage is TRBJ2-2; D is perhaps TRBD1 (5 bases). CDR1 and CDR2 from the germline V gene are SGHRS and YFSETQ. The CDR3 is 14 residues long. CDR3 region: CASSLEGSHEKLFF. The DNA read from the CDR3 is TGCGCCAGCAGCTTGGAGGGGTCGCATGAAAAG. Drawing the rest from reference TRBV5-1 and TRBJ2-2, the complete variable domain is KAGVTQTPRYLIKTRGQQVTLSCSPISGHRSVSWYQQTPGQGLQFLFEYFSETQRNKGNFPGRFSGRQFSNSRSEMNVSTLELGDSALYLCASSLEGSHEKLFFGEGSRLTVL.

This clone was counted ten times or more. The read terminates 3 residues ahead of where the CDR3 ends, so the germline J gene completes it. The rearrangement links TRBV7-6 to TRBJ2-3; 10 bases match TRBD2. With V trimmed by 1 base and J by 5 bases, 6 bases remained unmatched. The CDR3 has 16 amino acids. CDR1 is SGHVS, CDR2 FNYEAQ, per germline. CDR3 loop: CASSLGLAGAKDTQYF. Incomplete CDR3 DNA: TGTGCCAGCAGCTTAGGTCTAGCGGGAGCAAAAGATACG.

This clone was seen many times. The CDR3 DNA, read in part, is TGCGCCAGCAGTGAGACCCAGGGGGACAGAGAGACC. Translation: CASSETQGDRET. The CDR3 reads in full as CASSETQGDRETQYF. This chain links TRBV10-1 with TRBJ2-5; 7 bases line up with TRBD1. The read terminates 3 residues before the CDR3 end, so the remaining end is supplied by the germline J gene. Per the germline V gene, CDR1 is WNHNN and CDR2 is SYGVQD (reference sequence). Trimming removed 2 bases from V and 4 bases from J; junction bases left unmatched: 7. This CDR3 has 15 amino acids.

This clone was detected ten times or more. The CDR3 bases that were read are TGCAGTGCTCCCCCAGGGGGCCTCACTGAA. It translates to CSAPPGGLTE. The whole CDR3 sequence is CSAPPGGLTEAFF. The rearrangement links TRBV20-1 to TRBJ1-1; 8 bases are a match to TRBD1. The read comes to an end 3 residues before the CDR3 does, leaving the germline J gene to fill in the end. Germline CDR1 is DFQATT and CDR2 is SNEGSKA (reference sequence). V was pared by 5 bases and J by 4 bases, with 6 bases of the junction left unmatched. This CDR3 is built from 13 residues.

This clone was recorded many times. The sequence runs out 3 residues before the end of the CDR3; the remainder is reconstructed from the germline J gene. The chain carries TRBV30 and TRBJ2-3; perhaps TRBD1 as D (6 bases). Germline V gene data show CDR1 as GTSNPN and CDR2 as SVGIG (reference sequence). This CDR3 region has 12 residues. The CDR3: CAWSEGQKTQYF. The sequenced CDR3 bases are TGTGCCTGGAGTGAAGGACAGAAGACG.

This clone was detected many times. The read falls 3 residues short of the CDR3 end, and the missing part is taken from the germline J gene. The rearrangement links TRBV10-3 to TRBJ2-1; D remains unclear. Trimming stripped 10 bases from V and 0 bases from J, with 10 bases between. Germline CDR1 ENHRY, CDR2 SYGVKD. This CDR3 has 13 amino acids. CDR3 region: CATEESSYNEQFF. CDR3 bases read: TGTGCCACAGAAGAGAGCTCCTACAATGAG.

About this clone: The read finishes 3 residues shy of the CDR3 end, and the germline J gene is used to complete it. V is TRBV30 and J is TRBJ1-1; tentatively, D is TRBD1 (5 bases). The CDR3 has 16 amino acids. CDR1 is GTSNPN, CDR2 SVGIG, per germline (reference sequence). Trimming removed 6 bases at V and 0 bases at J, with 20 bases between. The CDR3 sequence: CACTRAPGGMNTEAFF. The covered CDR3 bases are TGTGCCTGCACTCGGGCCCCCGGGGGGATGAACACTGAA.

This clone showed up many times. The sequence runs out 3 residues before the end of the CDR3; the remainder is reconstructed from the germline J gene. The rearrangement links TRBV19 to TRBJ2-5; 10 bases are a match to TRBD1. The CDR3 consists of 15 residues. Trimming took 4 bases from V and 5 from J; bases not matched to a gene: 7. The V gene's germline CDR1 is LNHDA and CDR2 SQIVND (reference sequence). Partial CDR3 DNA: TGTGCCAGTAGTAGGGCGGACAGGGGGTTGGAGACC. The encoded protein is CASSRADRGLET. The complete CDR3 sequence is CASSRADRGLETQYF.

There are many counts of this clone. The read finishes 3 residues shy of the CDR3 end, and the germline J gene is used to complete it. The chain employs TRBV7-2 and TRBJ1-5; D may be TRBD1 (6 bases). The V and J ends lost 1 base and 7 bases respectively, with 14 bases between them. The germline V gene encodes CDR1 SGHTA and CDR2 FQGNSA. The CDR3 length is 15 residues. The DNA read from the CDR3 is TGTGCCAGCAGCTTAGTTTCAGGGGAGGAACAGCCC. Its protein product is CASSLVSGEEQP. The whole CDR3 is CASSLVSGEEQPQHF.

This clone showed up just a few times. The CDR3 region is CASSMGQGARIEAFF. Partial CDR3 DNA: TGTGCCAGTAGTATGGGACAGGGGGCCCGCATTGAA. V gene TRBV19 combines with J gene TRBJ1-1; 12 positions match TRBD1. The read ends 3 residues shy of where the CDR3 ends; the end is completed using the germline J gene. Per germline, CDR1 LNHDA and CDR2 SQIVND (reference sequence). There are 15 residues in the CDR3. After removal of 3 bases from V and 7 bases from J, the junction contained 6 bases not matched to a gene.